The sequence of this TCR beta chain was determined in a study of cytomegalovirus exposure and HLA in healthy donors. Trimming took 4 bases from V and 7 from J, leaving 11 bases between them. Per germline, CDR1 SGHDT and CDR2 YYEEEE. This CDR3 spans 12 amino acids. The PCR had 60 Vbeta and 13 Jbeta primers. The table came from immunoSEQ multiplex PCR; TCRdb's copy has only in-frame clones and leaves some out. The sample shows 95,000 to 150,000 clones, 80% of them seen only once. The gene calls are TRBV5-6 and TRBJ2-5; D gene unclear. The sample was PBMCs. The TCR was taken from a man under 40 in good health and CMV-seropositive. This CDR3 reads CASSDDFATQYF. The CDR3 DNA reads TGTGCCAGCAGCGACGACTTCGCGACCCAGTACTTC.